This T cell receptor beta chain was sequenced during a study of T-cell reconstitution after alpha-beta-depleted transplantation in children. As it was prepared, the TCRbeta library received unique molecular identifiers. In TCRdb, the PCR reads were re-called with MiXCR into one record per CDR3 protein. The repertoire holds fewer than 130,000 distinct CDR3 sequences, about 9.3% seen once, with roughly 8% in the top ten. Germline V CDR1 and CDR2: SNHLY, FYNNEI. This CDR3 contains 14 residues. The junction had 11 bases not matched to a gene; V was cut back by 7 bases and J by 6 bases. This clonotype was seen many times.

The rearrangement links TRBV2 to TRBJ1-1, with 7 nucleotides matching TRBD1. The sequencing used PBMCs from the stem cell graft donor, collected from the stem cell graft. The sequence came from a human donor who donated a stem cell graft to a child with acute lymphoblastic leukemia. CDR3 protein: CASNPPGGNPEAFF. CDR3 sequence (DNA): TGTGCCAGCAACCCCCCAGGGGGAAATCCTGAAGCTTTCTTT. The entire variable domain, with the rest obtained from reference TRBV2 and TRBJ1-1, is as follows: EPEVTQTPSHQVTQMGQEVILRCVPISNHLYFYWYRQILGQKVEFLVSFYNNEISEKSEIFDDQFSVERPDGSNFTLKIRSTKLEDSAMYFCASNPPGGNPEAFFGQGTRLTVV.